The 21 T cell receptor beta chains below come from one sample, sequenced in a study of shared clonotypes between healthy human individuals. TCRdb's table, derived via immunoSEQ multiplex PCR, lists solely in-frame clones and lacks some. The table includes roughly 2,300,000 clones, under 95% detected once. Material: naive CD4+ T cells from PBMCs. Indicated subset: CD45RA+ positively selected. Source of these receptors: a man in his late teens or twenties in good health. Some clones in this sample may be carry-over from other donors' samples.

The V call is TRBV4-3, the J call TRBJ2-1, with 7 bases identical to TRBD1. V lost 1 base to trimming and J lost 5 bases; unmatched junction nucleotides: 5. Germline CDR1 is LGHNA and CDR2 is YSLEER. The CDR3 sequence is 15 residues long. The CDR3 DNA reads TGCGCCAGCAGCCAAGTCAGGGGGAGAAACAATGAGCAGTTCTTC. Translated: CASSQVRGRNNEQFF.

This clone appeared once. The rearrangement uses TRBV7-8 and TRBJ1-3; 11 nucleotides align to TRBD1. CDR3 length equals 15 residues. CDR1 and CDR2 from the germline V gene are SGHVS and FQNEAQ. J gave up 4 bases and V 3 bases, and 2 bases lay outside the gene matches. DNA of the CDR3: TGTGCCAGCAGCTTGGGACAGGGGGGCGGAAACACCATATATTTT. Its translation is CASSLGQGGGNTIYF. Combining the CDR3 with reference TRBV7-8 and TRBJ1-3 gives the whole variable domain GAGVSQSPRYKVAKRGQDVALRCDPISGHVSLFWYQQALGQGPEFLTYFQNEAQLDKSGLPSDRFFAERPEGSVSTLKIQRTQQEDSAVYLCASSLGQGGGNTIYFGEGSWLTVV.

This chain connects TRBV6-6 to TRBJ1-5; D is unclear. CDR3 length equals 15 residues. The germline V gene encodes CDR1 MNHNY and CDR2 SVGAGI (reference sequence). Trimming took 4 bases from V and 0 from J, leaving 10 bases between them. The DNA of the CDR3 is TGTGCCAGCAGTTCTCCCGGGGATAGCAATCAGCCCCAGCATTTT. Translating gives CASSSPGDSNQPQHF.

This clone was observed a few times. The V call is TRBV7-9, the J call TRBJ2-5; D gene uncertain. Germline V lookup: CDR1 SEHNR, CDR2 FQNEAQ (reference sequence). Trimming took off 5 bases at V and 5 bases at J, with 9 bases between the two ends. CDR3 length: 12 residues. The CDR3 loop is CASSPKWETQYF. The CDR3 region has the DNA TGTGCCAGCAGCCCAAAGTGGGAGACCCAGTACTTC. The variable domain in full, completed from reference TRBV7-9 and TRBJ2-5, reads DTGVSQNPRHKITKRGQNVTFRCDPISEHNRLYWYRQTLGQGPEFLTYFQNEAQLEKSRLLSDRFSAERPKGSFSTLEIQRTEQGDSAMYLCASSPKWETQYFGPGTRLLVL.

The chain couples TRBV5-1 to TRBJ2-1; 7 bases are a match to TRBD2. This CDR3 is 14 amino acids long. Germline V gene data show CDR1 as SGHRS and CDR2 as YFSETQ. V shed 9 bases, J shed 6 bases, and the junction held 12 bases outside the gene matches. For the CDR3, the DNA is TGCGCCACAAAGGAAGACGGGAGGCCCAATGAGCAGTTCTTC. Translating gives CATKEDGRPNEQFF.

The rearrangement uses TRBV27 and TRBJ1-5; D remains ambiguous. Trimming shortened V by 2 bases and J by 6 bases, and 14 bases separated the two germline ends. Per germline, CDR1 MNHEY and CDR2 SMNVEV (reference sequence). This CDR3 has 15 residues. The CDR3 nucleotides are TGTGCCAGCAGTTTACGGGCGGCATCTGGTCAGCCCCAGCATTTT. It translates to CASSLRAASGQPQHF.

The chain has TRBV28 and TRBJ1-2, with 8 bases matching TRBD1. CDR1 is MDHEN, CDR2 SYDVKM, per germline. Trimming took 3 bases from V and 1 from J; bases not matched to a gene: 13. The CDR3 spans 18 residues. CDR3 protein: CASSFPEDWTGRNYGYTF. The CDR3 DNA reads TGTGCCAGCAGTTTTCCCGAAGACTGGACAGGGCGTAACTATGGCTACACCTTC.

CDR3 nucleotide sequence: TGCGCCAGCAGCCAAGCGACATTCGTCTACGAGCAGTACTTC. It codes for CASSQATFVYEQYF. The chain uses TRBV4-1 and TRBJ2-7; D is unclear. This CDR3 comprises 14 residues. Germline values: CDR1 MGHRA, CDR2 YSYEKL. V was pared by 1 base and J by 3 bases, with 10 bases between.

This chain uses TRBV19 with TRBJ1-2; D gene ambiguous. Germline CDR1 LNHDA, CDR2 SQIVND (reference sequence). V was trimmed by 3 bases and J by 4 bases, leaving 12 bases between them. The CDR3 has 14 residues. CDR3 in DNA: TGTGCCAGTAGTATTGAAAGGGCCCCCTATGGCTACACCTTC. Encoded protein: CASSIERAPYGYTF.

The gene calls are TRBV28 and TRBJ1-5, with 8 bases fitting TRBD1. The CDR3 is made up of 15 amino acids. CDR1 and CDR2 (germline): MDHEN, SYDVKM. The trim removed 4 bases at V and 5 bases at J, leaving 7 bases unmatched. CDR3 amino acids: CASSYTDRAYQPQHF. Here the CDR3 DNA reads TGTGCCAGCAGTTACACGGACAGGGCGTATCAGCCCCAGCATTTT.

The chain recombines TRBV6-5 with TRBJ1-5; TRBD1 is a possible D gene (5 bases). With 2 bases removed from V and 2 bases from J, the gap between germline ends came to 13 bases. This CDR3 contains 16 residues. CDR1 is MNHEY, CDR2 SVGAGI, per germline. DNA for the CDR3: TGTGCCAGCAGTTACGGGGGGGTAAGTGGCAATCAGCCCCAGCATTTT. It specifies CASSYGGVSGNQPQHF.

The chain employs TRBV7-9 and TRBJ1-1; perhaps TRBD1 as D (6 bases). CDR1 and CDR2 (germline): SEHNR, FQNEAQ (reference sequence). The CDR3 extends over 14 amino acids. V gave up 0 bases and J gave up 11 bases, with 16 bases separating them. CDR3 DNA sequence: TGTGCCAGCAGCTTAGCGAATCCATGGGACAACGCTTTCTTT. Its translation: CASSLANPWDNAFF.

Details on this clone: Other nucleotide sequences from this sample produce the same CDR3. The chain couples TRBV11-2 to TRBJ2-7; a weak D match, TRBD2 (6 bases). Germline values: CDR1 SGHAT, CDR2 FQNNGV. There are 14 residues in the CDR3. Deletions cut 1 base from V and 4 bases from J, with 11 bases between. CDR3 amino acids: CASSLVLRGYEQYF. CDR3 DNA sequence: TGTGCCAGCAGCTTAGTATTGCGGGGATACGAGCAGTACTTC.

The genes are TRBV7-8 and TRBJ2-1; possibly TRBD2 for D (6 bases). The CDR3 runs to 15 residues. Per germline, CDR1 SGHVS and CDR2 FQNEAQ. Trimming removed 5 bases at V and 4 bases at J, with 15 bases between. The CDR3: CASSLRDLTYNEQFF. DNA for the CDR3: TGTGCCAGCAGCCTCCGGGACTTAACTTACAATGAGCAGTTCTTC.

The V and J genes are TRBV10-3 and TRBJ2-1; 10 bases align to TRBD1. The germline gives CDR1 ENHRY, CDR2 SYGVKD. The trim removed 6 bases at V and 5 bases at J, leaving 1 base unmatched. The CDR3 contains 13 residues. As DNA, the CDR3 is TGTGCCATCAGGGACAGGGGGGACAATGAGCAGTTCTTC. The encoded protein is CAIRDRGDNEQFF.

V gene TRBV19 combines with J gene TRBJ1-2; D call uncertain. The CDR3 has 17 amino acids. Trimming removed 2 bases at V and 4 bases at J, with 20 bases between. Germline V CDR1 and CDR2: LNHDA, SQIVND (reference sequence). CDR3: CASSIRSPRTAGYGYTF. The CDR3 nucleotides read TGTGCCAGTAGTATAAGGAGCCCGAGGACGGCGGGCTATGGCTACACCTTC.

J is TRBJ1-1 and V is TRBV5-1; D might be TRBD1 (6 bases). CDR1 is SGHRS, CDR2 YFSETQ, per germline. The V end was cut by 7 bases, the J end by 4 bases, with 17 bases between. This CDR3 spans 14 amino acids. CDR3 sequence (DNA): TGCGCCAGCGGTACAGGGTTGGTTGGCACTGAAGCTTTCTTT. Protein sequence: CASGTGLVGTEAFF. The full variable domain, with the rest looked up from reference TRBV5-1 and TRBJ1-1, is KAGVTQTPRYLIKTRGQQVTLSCSPISGHRSVSWYQQTPGQGLQFLFEYFSETQRNKGNFPGRFSGRQFSNSRSEMNVSTLELGDSALYLCASGTGLVGTEAFFGQGTRLTVV.

The rearrangement links TRBV18 to TRBJ2-3; 7 nucleotides agree with TRBD1. CDR3 length equals 14 residues. Germline CDR1 and CDR2: KGHSH and LQKENI. Germline trimming cut 4 bases from V and 3 bases from J; bases unmatched to any gene: 4. Here the CDR3 DNA reads TGTGCCAGCTCACGAGGGACAGCAACAGATACGCAGTATTTT. Translated: CASSRGTATDTQYF. Full variable domain (outside the CDR3, taken from reference TRBV18 and TRBJ2-3): NAGVMQNPRHLVRRRGQEARLRCSPMKGHSHVYWYRQLPEEGLKFMVYLQKENIIDESGMPKERFSAEFPKEGPSILRIQQVVRGDSAAYFCASSRGTATDTQYFGPGTRLTVL.

The CDR3 DNA is TGTGCCAGCAGCTTAGGTGGCAAAAACATTCAGTACTTC. Amino acid sequence: CASSLGGKNIQYF. The V call is TRBV7-8, the J call TRBJ2-4; D is unclear. This CDR3 spans 13 amino acids. The V gene lost 1 base and the J gene lost 3 bases, with 4 bases spanning the gap. Germline CDR1 is SGHVS and CDR2 is FQNEAQ.

This clone was counted a single time. This chain joins TRBV6-6 and TRBJ1-2; a weak D match, TRBD1 (5 bases). The germline gives CDR1 MNHNY, CDR2 SVGAGI (reference sequence). The CDR3 spans 15 residues. V dropped 0 bases and J dropped 4 bases, with 12 bases sitting between them. CDR3 sequence (DNA): TGTGCCAGCAGTTACTCGGGCAGGGTCGGCTATGGCTACACCTTC. It is translated as CASSYSGRVGYGYTF.

A note on this clone: The junction does not match germline at one end; this may be a read error. The genes are TRBV28 and TRBJ1-2; a possible D gene is TRBD1 (5 bases). CDR1 is MDHEN, CDR2 SYDVKM, per germline. This CDR3 comprises 14 residues. As DNA, the CDR3 is TGTGCCAGCATCCCCGGGACCGGAGGCTATCGCTACACCTTC. Translated: CASIPGTGGYRYTF.